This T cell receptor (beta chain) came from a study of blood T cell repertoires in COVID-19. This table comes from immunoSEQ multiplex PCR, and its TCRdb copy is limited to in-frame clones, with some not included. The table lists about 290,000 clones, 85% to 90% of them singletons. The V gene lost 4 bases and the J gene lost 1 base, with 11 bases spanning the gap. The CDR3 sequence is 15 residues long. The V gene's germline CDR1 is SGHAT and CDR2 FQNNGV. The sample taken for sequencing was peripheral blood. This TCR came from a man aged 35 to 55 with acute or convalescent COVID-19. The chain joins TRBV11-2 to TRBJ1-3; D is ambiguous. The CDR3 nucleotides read TGTGCCAGCAGCTCAGACCGGGTATCTGGAAACACCATATATTTT. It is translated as CASSSDRVSGNTIYF.